What follows are 25 T cell receptor beta chains derived from one specimen sequenced in a study of blood T cell repertoires in COVID-19. Assay: immunoSEQ multiplex PCR; the TCRdb copy retains only in-frame clones and omits some. The sample lists some 520,000 clones; about 91% were seen once. Sequencing was done on a sample of peripheral blood. Every receptor here comes from a man aged 18 to 29 with COVID-19, enrolled during active disease.

CDR3 bases: TGTGCCAGCAGTTTAAACAGGGACACTGAAGCTTTCTTT. It encodes CASSLNRDTEAFF. The chain joins TRBV27 to TRBJ1-1, with D perhaps TRBD1 (6 bases). Per the germline V gene, CDR1 is MNHEY and CDR2 is SMNVEV (reference sequence). Trimming pared 2 bases from V and 3 bases from J, leaving 7 bases between. The CDR3 extends over 13 amino acids.

The V gene is TRBV5-4, the J gene TRBJ2-7, with D tentatively TRBD2 (6 bases). This CDR3 contains 14 residues. In germline, CDR1 is SGHNT, CDR2 YYREEE (reference sequence). Trimming shortened V by 1 base and J by 5 bases, and 13 bases separated the two germline ends. The CDR3 spells CASSLFLGGNEQYF. The CDR3 region has the DNA TGTGCCAGCAGCTTGTTTTTGGGGGGAAACGAGCAGTACTTC.

V gene TRBV12-3 or TRBV12-4 combines with J gene TRBJ2-7; D ambiguous. The V and J ends lost 2 bases and 3 bases respectively, with 5 bases between them. CDR3 size: 12 residues. CDR3 nucleotides: TGTGCCAGCAGTTTAACAAACTACGAGCAGTACTTC. It yields the protein CASSLTNYEQYF.

On this clone itself: The same CDR3 also results from other DNA sequences found in this sample. The V gene is TRBV19, the J gene TRBJ2-2; the match to TRBD1 covers 7 bases. J lost 0 bases, V lost 9 bases, and 7 bases had no gene match. The CDR3 runs 15 residues. The germline CDR1 and CDR2 sequences are LNHDA and SQIVND (reference sequence). The CDR3: CASRPGTANTGELFF. As DNA, the CDR3 is TGTGCCAGCAGACCAGGGACAGCGAACACCGGGGAGCTGTTTTTT.

The gene calls are TRBV15 and TRBJ1-2, with a weak D call TRBD1 (6 bases). The CDR3 is 16 residues long. V shed 8 bases and J shed 8 bases, with 27 bases lying between them. Germline V gives CDR1 LNHNV, CDR2 YYDKDF (reference sequence). The chain's CDR3 is CATQSNVDSRERGYTF. CDR3 in DNA: TGTGCCACCCAATCGAATGTGGACAGCCGAGAAAGAGGCTACACCTTC.

This chain uses TRBV3-1 (or the pseudogene TRBV3-2) with TRBJ2-2; 7 nucleotides match TRBD1. Germline trimming cut 0 bases from V and 4 bases from J; bases unmatched to any gene: 11. Germline CDR1 reads LGHDT; CDR2 reads YNNKEL (reference sequence). The CDR3 sequence is 18 residues long. This CDR3 reads CASSQDLGGRGVTGELFF. The CDR3 DNA is TGTGCCAGCAGCCAAGATCTAGGGGGCAGGGGTGTCACCGGGGAGCTGTTTTTT.

The J gene is TRBJ1-4, the V gene TRBV5-1, with D possibly TRBD1 on 6 matching bases. This CDR3 region has 14 residues. The germline V and J ends were trimmed by 4 bases and 3 bases, with 10 bases remaining between them. The V gene's germline CDR1 is SGHRS and CDR2 YFSETQ. CDR3: CASSSRTANEKLFF. In DNA, the CDR3 is TGCGCCAGCAGCAGCCGGACAGCTAATGAAAAACTGTTTTTT. Together with reference TRBV5-1 and TRBJ1-4, the CDR3 gives the full variable domain: KAGVTQTPRYLIKTRGQQVTLSCSPISGHRSVSWYQQTPGQGLQFLFEYFSETQRNKGNFPGRFSGRQFSNSRSEMNVSTLELGDSALYLCASSSRTANEKLFFGSGTQLSVL.

The DNA for the CDR3 is TGTGCCAGCTCACACGGGTTGAGCTCTGGAAACACCATATATTTT. Translated: CASSHGLSSGNTIYF. The V call is TRBV18, the J call TRBJ1-3; no clear D gene. The germline gives CDR1 KGHSH, CDR2 LQKENI. The CDR3 contains 15 residues. V lost 4 bases and J lost 0, with 10 bases in between. Full variable domain (missing parts from reference TRBV18 and TRBJ1-3): NAGVMQNPRHLVRRRGQEARLRCSPMKGHSHVYWYRQLPEEGLKFMVYLQKENIIDESGMPKERFSAEFPKEGPSILRIQQVVRGDSAAYFCASSHGLSSGNTIYFGEGSWLTVV.

This clone came up a few times. This chain connects TRBV10-3 to TRBJ2-2, with D maybe TRBD1 (7 bases). CDR3 length: 18 residues. Trimming removed 6 bases at V and 5 bases at J, with 25 bases between. Germline CDR1 ENHRY, CDR2 SYGVKD. CDR3 DNA sequence: TGTGCCATCAGCGGTGAGGATAGGAGGGGGCGGTTTACCGGGGAGCTGTTTTTT. Protein product: CAISGEDRRGRFTGELFF.

The chain joins TRBV30 to TRBJ1-5, with 7 bases lining up with TRBD1. The V gene end was trimmed by 1 base and the J gene end by 6 bases; junction bases not matched to a gene: 3. Germline CDR1 and CDR2: GTSNPN and SVGIG (reference sequence). The CDR3 covers 13 residues. The CDR3 nucleotides read TGTGCCTGGAGTGACAGGGACAGTCAGCCCCAGCATTTT. Translating it yields CAWSDRDSQPQHF.

In its sample, this clone was seen a few times. The chain joins TRBV9 to TRBJ2-7, with 8 bases identical to TRBD2. Trimming took 0 bases from V and 0 from J; bases not matched to a gene: 5. Germline-derived CDR1 and CDR2 are SGDLS and YYNGEE. This CDR3 comprises 16 residues. This CDR3 reads CASSVGTSGPSYEQYF. CDR3 sequence (DNA): TGTGCCAGCAGCGTAGGTACTAGCGGACCCTCCTACGAGCAGTACTTC.

The rearrangement uses TRBV24-1 and TRBJ2-3; tentatively, D is TRBD2 (5 bases). Trimming took off 3 bases at V and 0 bases at J, with 15 bases between the two ends. CDR1 is KGHDR, CDR2 SFDVKD, per germline. The CDR3 loop spans 17 amino acids. For the CDR3, the DNA is TGTGCCACCAGTGATGGATCTAGCCCCTCTAGCACAGATACGCAGTATTTT. It codes for CATSDGSSPSSTDTQYF.

The V and J genes are TRBV18 and TRBJ1-4, with no clear D. In germline, CDR1 is KGHSH, CDR2 LQKENI. The CDR3 is 14 residues long. The V end was cut by 0 bases, the J end by 2 bases, with 4 bases between. CDR3 bases: TGTGCCAGCTCACCACCGAGTACTAATGAAAAACTGTTTTTT. This codes for CASSPPSTNEKLFF.

CDR3 in DNA: TGTGCCAGCAGTTACGACGGCGGATCCACAGATACGCAGTATTTT. Its protein is CASSYDGGSTDTQYF. The chain employs TRBV6-5 and TRBJ2-3; D gene uncertain. The CDR3 loop spans 15 amino acids. The germline V gene encodes CDR1 MNHEY and CDR2 SVGAGI. Trimming cost V 2 bases and J 2 bases, with 11 bases left between them.

This clone was observed a handful of times. The gene calls are TRBV4-1 and TRBJ2-7; the D gene is possibly TRBD2 (5 bases). Trimming left V 4 bases short and J 2 bases short, with 12 bases between. This CDR3 region has 14 residues. In germline, CDR1 is MGHRA, CDR2 YSYEKL. CDR3 loop: CASSPVVGAYEQYF. In DNA, the CDR3 is TGCGCCAGCAGCCCAGTGGTGGGAGCCTACGAGCAGTACTTC.

This clone was observed a handful of times. This rearrangement joins TRBV12-3 or TRBV12-4 to TRBJ1-2; a weak D match, TRBD1 (5 bases). This CDR3 has 12 amino acids. Between the trimmed V and J ends, which lost 5 bases and 8 bases, there was a span of 12 bases. CDR3 region: CASSLRAWGYTF. The DNA for the CDR3 is TGTGCCAGCAGTCTCAGGGCGTGGGGCTACACCTTC.

This clone was counted once. The chain has TRBV15 and TRBJ1-5; D perhaps matches TRBD1 (6 bases). V lost 0 bases and J lost 6, with 12 bases in between. Germline-derived CDR1 and CDR2 are LNHNV and YYDKDF (reference sequence). The CDR3 loop spans 15 amino acids. For the CDR3, the DNA is TGTGCCACCAGCAGAGATGGGGGCCGGAGTCAGCCCCAGCATTTT. It is translated as CATSRDGGRSQPQHF.

The chain couples TRBV15 to TRBJ2-7; 8 bases fit TRBD1. The CDR3 has 14 residues. V trimming: 2 bases; J trimming: 5 bases; junction bases outside the gene matches: 5. Germline V gene data show CDR1 as LNHNV and CDR2 as YYDKDF (reference sequence). The CDR3, as DNA: TGTGCCACCAGCAGACAGGGGGCCATACACGAGCAGTACTTC. It translates to CATSRQGAIHEQYF.

In this sample, this clone turned up a few times. The V gene is TRBV3-1 (or the pseudogene TRBV3-2), the J gene TRBJ1-6, with TRBD1 as a possible D gene (6 bases). Deletions cut 2 bases from V and 5 bases from J, with 7 bases between. Germline CDR1 LGHDT, CDR2 YNNKEL (reference sequence). The CDR3 covers 14 residues. The CDR3 nucleotides read TGTGCCAGCAGCCAAAACAGGGATAATTCACCCCTCCACTTT. Amino acid sequence: CASSQNRDNSPLHF.

This clone was observed once. The chain links TRBV7-8 to TRBJ1-2, with D maybe TRBD1 (6 bases). This CDR3 comprises 14 residues. Trimming took off 5 bases at V and 3 bases at J, with 13 bases between the two ends. Germline V gene lookup returns CDR1 SGHVS and CDR2 FQNEAQ. The CDR3 DNA follows: TGTGCCAGCAGCCCAGGGGTCGGGGACTATGGCTACACCTTC. Translating gives CASSPGVGDYGYTF.

J is TRBJ2-3 and V is TRBV27; 13 bases are shared with TRBD2. CDR3 size: 17 residues. Germline values: CDR1 MNHEY, CDR2 SMNVEV (reference sequence). Trimming at V came to 4 bases and at J to 4 bases, leaving 8 bases not matched to a gene. The chain's CDR3 is CASSSTTSGRAPDTQYF. The CDR3 nucleotides are TGTGCCAGCAGTTCTACCACTAGCGGGAGGGCCCCAGATACGCAGTATTTT.

The rearrangement links TRBV7-9 to TRBJ1-3; 7 positions match TRBD1. Germline assignment: CDR1 SEHNR and CDR2 FQNEAQ (reference sequence). With 5 bases clipped from V and 1 base from J, the junction kept 8 bases outside the gene matches. The CDR3 sequence is 16 residues long. The CDR3 DNA is TGTGCCAGCAGCCCCACACAGGGGTGGTCTGGAAACACCATATATTTT. The encoded protein is CASSPTQGWSGNTIYF.

V is TRBV6-1 and J is TRBJ1-4, with 7 bases matching TRBD1. The trim removed 0 bases at V and 16 bases at J, leaving 8 bases unmatched. The germline V gene has CDR1 MNHNS and CDR2 SASEGT. The CDR3 covers 13 residues. The CDR3 protein is CASSEAGDRRTFF. The CDR3 DNA reads as TGTGCCAGCAGTGAAGCGGGGGACAGAAGGACGTTTTTT.

The chain combines TRBV11-2 with TRBJ2-1, with TRBD2 matching over 7 bases. From germline, CDR1 is SGHAT and CDR2 FQNNGV. This CDR3 spans 14 amino acids. V lost 3 bases to trimming and J lost 3 bases; unmatched junction nucleotides: 2. The CDR3 DNA follows: TGTGCCAGCAGCTTGCTAGCGGACTACAATGAGCAGTTCTTC. Amino acids: CASSLLADYNEQFF.

The V call is TRBV6-5, the J call TRBJ1-5, with 7 bases fitting TRBD1. V dropped 6 bases and J dropped 4; count of bases not matched to a gene: 6. Germline CDR1 MNHEY, CDR2 SVGAGI. The CDR3 consists of 14 residues. CDR3 amino acids: CASRQTGINQPQHF. The DNA for the CDR3 is TGTGCCAGCAGGCAGACAGGGATTAATCAGCCCCAGCATTTT.